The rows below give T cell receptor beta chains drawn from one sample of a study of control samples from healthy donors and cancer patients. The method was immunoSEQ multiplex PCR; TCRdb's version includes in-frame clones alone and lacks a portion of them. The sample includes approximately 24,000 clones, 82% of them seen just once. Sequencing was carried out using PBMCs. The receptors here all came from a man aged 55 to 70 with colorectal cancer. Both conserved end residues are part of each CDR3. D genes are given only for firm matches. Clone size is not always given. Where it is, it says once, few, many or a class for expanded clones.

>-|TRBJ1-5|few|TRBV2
CASRGKDSNQPQHF
TGTGCCAGCAGGGGAAAGGATAGCAATCAGCCCCAGCATTTT
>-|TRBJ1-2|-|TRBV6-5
CASRTSGLMNYGYTF
TGTGCCAGCAGAACCTCCGGACTGATGAACTATGGCTACACCTTC
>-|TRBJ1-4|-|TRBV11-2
CASSPLISGADEKLFF
TGTGCCAGCAGCCCTCTTATCTCGGGGGCCGATGAAAAACTGTTTTTT
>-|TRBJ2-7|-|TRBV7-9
CASSWAPSYEQYF
TGTGCCAGCAGCTGGGCCCCGTCCTACGAGCAGTACTTC
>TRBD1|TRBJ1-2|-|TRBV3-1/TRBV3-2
CASSLLSGTGERSRGGYTF
TGTGCCAGCAGCCTTTTATCAGGGACAGGGGAAAGAAGTCGGGGCGGCTACACCTTC
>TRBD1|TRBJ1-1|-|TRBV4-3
CASSQDRVAGGTEAFF
TGCGCCAGCAGCCAAGATCGAGTGGCAGGGGGAACTGAAGCTTTCTTT
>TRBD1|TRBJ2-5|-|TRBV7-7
CASSFRDRVGETQYF
TGTGCCAGCAGCTTCCGGGACAGGGTAGGAGAGACCCAGTACTTC
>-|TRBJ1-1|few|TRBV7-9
CASSLRREANTEAFF
TGTGCCAGCAGCTTACGCCGGGAGGCTAACACTGAAGCTTTCTTT
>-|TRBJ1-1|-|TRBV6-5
CASSLTRVTEAFF
TGTGCCAGCAGTCTGACCCGGGTAACTGAAGCTTTCTTT
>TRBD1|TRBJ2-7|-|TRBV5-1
CASSSTGTGGYEQYF
TGCGCCAGCAGCTCGACCGGGACAGGTGGCTACGAGCAGTACTTC
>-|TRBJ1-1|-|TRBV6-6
CASSYSKLNTEAFF
TGTGCCAGCAGTTACTCGAAACTTAACACTGAAGCTTTCTTT
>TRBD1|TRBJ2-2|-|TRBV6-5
CASSSPRTGNTGELFF
TGTGCCAGCAGTTCTCCCCGGACAGGGAACACCGGGGAGCTGTTTTTT
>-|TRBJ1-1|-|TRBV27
CASSPLREGSNTEAFF
TGTGCCAGCAGTCCCCTTAGGGAGGGGTCGAACACTGAAGCTTTCTTT
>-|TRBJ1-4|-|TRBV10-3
CAISQGTPTNEKLFF
TGTGCCATCAGCCAAGGGACACCAACTAATGAAAAACTGTTTTTT
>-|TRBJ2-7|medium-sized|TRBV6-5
CASGKTPTSYEQYF
TGTGCCAGCGGTAAGACACCCACTTCCTACGAGCAGTACTTC